This T cell receptor (beta chain) was identified in a study of T cells after yellow fever vaccination. Findings and caveats of the study: Among all clonotypes, a small share was observed in both CD4 and CD8 compartments.

TCRdb redid the calling of the 5' RACE reads with MiXCR, one entry per CDR3 protein. This table holds 300,000 to 400,000 distinct CDR3 sequences, 4% found once. With V trimmed by 6 bases and J by 0 bases, 8 bases remained unmatched. The germline V gene has CDR1 DFQATT and CDR2 SNEGSKA (reference sequence). The CDR3 sequence is 16 residues long. In regard to this clonotype: Its antigen is undetermined.

This material consisted of PBMCs, taken 5 days after the yellow fever booster vaccination. The TCR comes from a young man who received the YFV17D yellow fever vaccine. The chain employs TRBV20-1 and TRBJ2-5; 12 bases line up with TRBD1. The CDR3 here is CSANRDRGQNQETQYF. The CDR3 DNA follows: TGCAGTGCCAACCGGGACAGGGGGCAAAACCAAGAGACCCAGTACTTC.